The clone carrying this T cell receptor (beta chain) was seen ten or more times. Its antigen remains unknown. From the RT-PCR reads, TCRdb called clonotypes with MiXCR, one entry per CDR3 protein. The table lists a few hundred thousand distinct CDR3 sequences, about 10% of them singletons. These data belong to a study of response to subunit inactivated influenza vaccine. Study results and limitations: There was a suggestion from the authors that each seasonal influenza vaccination recruits few new T cells.

The TCR was taken from a man aged 45-60 years who received an inactivated influenza vaccine. Sequenced material: PBMCs from blood, taken around seven weeks after vaccination.

The CDR3 DNA sequence: TGTGCCACCAGCAGAGAGCGGGGGAGAAGCCCCACAGATACGCAGTATTTT. Its protein product is CATSRERGRSPTDTQYF. J is TRBJ2-3 and V is TRBV15, with 7 bases matching TRBD2. Losses at the gene ends were 0 bases for V and 2 bases for J; bases not matched to a gene: 8. There are 17 residues in the CDR3. CDR1 LNHNV and CDR2 YYDKDF come from the germline V gene (reference sequence).